Shown below are 17 T cell receptor beta chains from a single sample sequenced in a study of blood T cell repertoires in COVID-19. The method was immunoSEQ multiplex PCR; TCRdb's version includes in-frame clones alone and lacks a portion of them. The data hold about 69,000 clones, with about four fifths observed a single time. The sequenced sample consisted of peripheral blood. The receptor set was obtained from a human donor in a cohort sampled during active COVID-19.

The chain employs TRBV3-1 (or the pseudogene TRBV3-2) and TRBJ2-5; perhaps TRBD1 as D (6 bases). Trimming pared 1 base from V and 3 bases from J, leaving 15 bases between. Germline-derived CDR1 and CDR2 are LGHDT and YNNKEL (reference sequence). CDR3 length: 16 residues. CDR3 bases: TGTGCCAGCAGCCAAGGAGGACTGGGGGCAAAAGAGACCCAGTACTTC. Amino acids: CASSQGGLGAKETQYF.

The V call is TRBV29-1, the J call TRBJ2-1, with 9 bases lining up with TRBD1. CDR1 SQVTM and CDR2 ANQGSEA come from the germline V gene. With V trimmed by 5 bases and J by 2 bases, 1 base remained unmatched. This CDR3 has 13 amino acids. CDR3 bases: TGCAGCGTTTGGACAGGGGCCTACAATGAGCAGTTCTTC. Translated, it gives CSVWTGAYNEQFF.

This sequence joins TRBV5-5 and TRBJ1-1, with a tentative D call TRBD1 (6 bases). The ends were cut back, 6 bases at V and 5 bases at J, with 20 bases in the middle. The CDR3 is made up of 15 amino acids. Germline V gene sequence: CDR1 SGHKS, CDR2 YYEKEE (reference sequence). The CDR3 DNA reads TGTGCCAGCACCTGGGTTGGGGGCGGGAGTACTGAAGCTTTCTTT. Translated: CASTWVGGGSTEAFF.

J is TRBJ2-3 and V is TRBV4-2, with 10 nucleotides matching TRBD2. Per the germline V gene, CDR1 is LGHNA and CDR2 is YNFKEQ. CDR3 size: 15 residues. The V segment lost 4 bases and the J segment 2 bases; nucleotides outside the gene matches: 3. CDR3 amino acids: CASSRAGGSTDTQYF. For the CDR3, the DNA is TGTGCCAGCAGCCGAGCGGGAGGGTCCACAGATACGCAGTATTTT.

V gene TRBV5-4 combines with J gene TRBJ2-1, with a tentative D call TRBD1 (6 bases). Germline V gene lookup returns CDR1 SGHNT and CDR2 YYREEE (reference sequence). V was shortened by 8 bases and J by 4 bases, with 10 bases between the two germline ends. The CDR3 length is 12 residues. The CDR3 loop reads CASQTGYNEQFF. The DNA of the CDR3 is TGTGCCAGTCAGACAGGTTACAATGAGCAGTTCTTC.

This chain links TRBV7-8 with TRBJ2-7; weak D call: TRBD2 (5 bases). The CDR3 sequence is 16 residues long. The germline CDR1 and CDR2 sequences are SGHVS and FQNEAQ. The germline V and J ends were trimmed by 5 bases and 0 bases, with 17 bases remaining between them. The CDR3 region has the DNA TGTGCCAGCAGCCCCTTCTTGAGCGGCCCCTCCTACGAGCAGTACTTC. Translating it yields CASSPFLSGPSYEQYF.

This sequence joins TRBV5-1 and TRBJ1-5; tentatively, D is TRBD1 (5 bases). The CDR3 is 15 residues long. V was trimmed by 0 bases and J by 3 bases, leaving 10 bases between them. In germline, CDR1 is SGHRS, CDR2 YFSETQ. The CDR3 sequence is CASSLESGFNQPQHF. Here the CDR3 DNA reads TGCGCCAGCAGCTTGGAGTCAGGGTTCAATCAGCCCCAGCATTTT.

This clone was seen more than once but under ten times. The CDR3 coding sequence is TGTGCCAGCAGTCAGGACGCGGGCACTGAAGCTTTCTTT. Its protein is CASSQDAGTEAFF. V and J are TRBV28 and TRBJ1-1; D is ambiguous. In germline, CDR1 is MDHEN, CDR2 SYDVKM. Trimming left V 5 bases short and J 4 bases short, with 11 bases between. The CDR3 covers 13 residues. Full variable domain (missing parts from reference TRBV28 and TRBJ1-1): DVKVTQSSRYLVKRTGEKVFLECVQDMDHENMFWYRQDPGLGLRLIYFSYDVKMKEKGDIPEGYSVSREKKERFSLILESASTNQTSMYLCASSQDAGTEAFFGQGTRLTVV.

This clone has more than one count but fewer than ten. The V call is TRBV28, the J call TRBJ1-3, with unresolved D. CDR1 MDHEN and CDR2 SYDVKM come from the germline V gene. This CDR3 region has 14 residues. V gave up 4 bases and J gave up 3 bases, with 10 bases separating them. The CDR3 bases are TGTGCCAGCAGTTCCACAGTGGGTGGAAACACCATATATTTT. Its translation is CASSSTVGGNTIYF.

This clone turned up a few times. The V call is TRBV6-1, the J call TRBJ1-2, with D possibly TRBD1 on 5 matching bases. Germline V gene data show CDR1 as MNHNS and CDR2 as SASEGT. Trimming took 0 bases from V and 8 from J, leaving 16 bases between them. This CDR3 comprises 15 residues. The CDR3 DNA follows: TGTGCCAGCAGTGAAGCGGGTAAGGGGCTCCAGGGCTACACCTTC. Its protein is CASSEAGKGLQGYTF.

The CDR3 loop is CASSQKTNYGYTF. The CDR3 region has the DNA TGTGCCAGCAGCCAGAAAACTAACTATGGCTACACCTTC. The rearrangement joins TRBV12-3 or TRBV12-4 to TRBJ1-2; D is uncertain. Trimming took 6 bases from V and 0 from J, leaving 8 bases between them. This CDR3 is built from 13 residues.

V gene TRBV16 combines with J gene TRBJ2-5, with 8 bases lining up with TRBD2. From germline, CDR1 is KGHSY and CDR2 FQNENV. This CDR3 comprises 15 residues. The V and J ends lost 2 bases and 5 bases, in that order; junction bases with no gene match: 7. This CDR3 reads CASSQSRGGGETQYF. For the CDR3, the DNA is TGTGCCAGCAGCCAAAGCCGGGGGGGCGGCGAGACCCAGTACTTC.

The DNA of the CDR3 is TGTGCCAGCAGTTTAAGGGGGGGGAGCCAGTACTTC. It yields the protein CASSLRGGSQYF. The chain links TRBV12-3 or TRBV12-4 to TRBJ2-7; tentative D call: TRBD2 (7 bases). The CDR3 covers 12 residues. V was shortened by 2 bases and J by 10 bases, with 12 bases between the two germline ends.

The chain is built from TRBV4-2 and TRBJ2-3; 11 bases are a match to TRBD2. Germline CDR1 is LGHNA and CDR2 is YNFKEQ. The CDR3 has 15 amino acids. J was trimmed by 5 bases and V by 3 bases; bases with no gene match: 4. DNA for the CDR3: TGTGCCAGCAGCCAGGGGCTAGCGGGAGGAGATACGCAGTATTTT. This gives the protein CASSQGLAGGDTQYF.

CDR3 sequence reads: CASSEDALPYNQPQHF. CDR3 in DNA: TGTGCCAGCAGTGAAGACGCCCTACCCTACAATCAGCCCCAGCATTTT. The V gene is TRBV6-1, the J gene TRBJ1-5, with D unclear. The CDR3 contains 16 residues. Trimming took 1 base from V and 3 from J, leaving 13 bases between them. The V gene's germline CDR1 is MNHNS and CDR2 SASEGT.

The V and J genes are TRBV27 and TRBJ1-5; tentatively, D is TRBD1 (5 bases). In germline, CDR1 is MNHEY, CDR2 SMNVEV (reference sequence). CDR3 size: 14 residues. V was shortened by 3 bases and J by 6 bases, with 12 bases between the two germline ends. In DNA, the CDR3 is TGTGCCAGCAGTTTTGTCAGGGAAGCTCAGCCCCAGCATTTT. It encodes CASSFVREAQPQHF.

This rearrangement joins TRBV10-1 to TRBJ2-1; D might be TRBD1 (5 bases). The length of the CDR3 is 13 residues. Germline loops: CDR1 WNHNN, CDR2 SYGVQD (reference sequence). Trimming left V 8 bases short and J 9 bases short, with 17 bases between. The CDR3 DNA follows: TGCGCCAGCTCCAAGAGGCAGGGCGGTGAGCAGTTCTTC. Amino acids: CASSKRQGGEQFF.